This entry concerns a single TCR beta chain. The entry originates in a study of blood T cell repertoires in COVID-19. Background on the study: The study drew acute and convalescent COVID-19 samples from the United States, Italy and Spain. The analysed material was cDNA or gDNA that came from T cells, B-cell-depleted T cells, or PBMCs.

Study processing details: Estimation of nucleated cell counts was performed using reference gene primer amplification. TCRdb's table, derived via immunoSEQ multiplex PCR, lists solely in-frame clones and lacks some. V and J calls plus clone size are reproduced from that table; the DNA served to infer D and trimming. The sample shows 190,000 or so clones, around nine tenths of them seen only once. Looked up from germline, CDR1 is SGHRS and CDR2 is YFSETQ. The CDR3 has 16 amino acids. The V and J ends lost 4 bases and 0 bases, in that order; junction bases with no gene match: 6. This chain joins TRBV5-1 and TRBJ2-4; 8 bases line up with TRBD1. The sequencing sample was made of peripheral blood. This clonotype originated in a man in his sixties who had recovered from COVID-19. The CDR3 protein is CASSPGQGPAKNIQYF. CDR3 nucleotide sequence: TGCGCCAGCAGCCCCGGACAGGGCCCAGCCAAAAACATTCAGTACTTC.